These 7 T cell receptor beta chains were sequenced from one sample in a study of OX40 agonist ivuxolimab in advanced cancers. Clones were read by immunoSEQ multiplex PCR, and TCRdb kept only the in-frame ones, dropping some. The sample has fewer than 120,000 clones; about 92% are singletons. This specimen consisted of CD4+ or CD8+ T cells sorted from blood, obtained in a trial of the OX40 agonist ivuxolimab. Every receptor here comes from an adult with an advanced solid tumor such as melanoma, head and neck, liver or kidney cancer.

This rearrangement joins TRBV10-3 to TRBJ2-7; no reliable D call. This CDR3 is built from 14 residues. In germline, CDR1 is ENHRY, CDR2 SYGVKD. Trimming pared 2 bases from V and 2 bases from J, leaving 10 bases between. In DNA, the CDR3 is TGTGCCATCAGTGAGACAGAACTTACCTACGAGCAGTACTTC. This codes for CAISETELTYEQYF.

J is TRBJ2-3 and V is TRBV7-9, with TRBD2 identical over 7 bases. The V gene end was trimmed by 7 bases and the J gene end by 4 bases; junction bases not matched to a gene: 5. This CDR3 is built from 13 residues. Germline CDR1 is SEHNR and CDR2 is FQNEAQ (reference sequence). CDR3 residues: CASTPGGADTQYF. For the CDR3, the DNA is TGTGCCAGCACCCCGGGGGGAGCAGATACGCAGTATTTT.

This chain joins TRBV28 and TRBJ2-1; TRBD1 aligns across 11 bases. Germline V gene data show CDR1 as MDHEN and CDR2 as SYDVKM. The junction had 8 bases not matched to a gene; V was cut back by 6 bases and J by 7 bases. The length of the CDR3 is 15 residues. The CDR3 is CASSSPGQGGNEQFF. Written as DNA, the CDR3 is TGTGCCAGCAGCTCTCCGGGACAGGGGGGGAATGAGCAGTTCTTC.

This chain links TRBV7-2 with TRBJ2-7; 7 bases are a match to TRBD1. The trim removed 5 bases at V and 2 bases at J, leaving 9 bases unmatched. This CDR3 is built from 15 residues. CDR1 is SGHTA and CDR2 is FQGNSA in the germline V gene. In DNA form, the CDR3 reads TGTGCCAGCAGCGTAGGGACAGTTCCTACCTACGAGCAGTACTTC. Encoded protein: CASSVGTVPTYEQYF. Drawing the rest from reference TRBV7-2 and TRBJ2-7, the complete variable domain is GAGVSQSPSNKVTEKGKDVELRCDPISGHTALYWYRQSLGQGLEFLIYFQGNSAPDKSGLPSDRFSAERTGGSVSTLTIQRTQQEDSAVYLCASSVGTVPTYEQYFGPGTRLTVT.

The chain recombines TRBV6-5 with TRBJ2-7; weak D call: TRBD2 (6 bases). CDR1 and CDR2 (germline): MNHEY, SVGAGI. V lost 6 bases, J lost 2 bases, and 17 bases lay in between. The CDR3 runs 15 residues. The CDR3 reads CASRGAGRGPYEQYF. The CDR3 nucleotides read TGTGCCAGCAGGGGAGCCGGGAGAGGGCCCTACGAGCAGTACTTC.

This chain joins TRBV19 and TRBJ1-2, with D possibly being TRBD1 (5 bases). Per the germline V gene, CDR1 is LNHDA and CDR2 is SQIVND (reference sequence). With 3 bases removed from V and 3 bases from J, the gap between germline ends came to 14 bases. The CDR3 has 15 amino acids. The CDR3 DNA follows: TGTGCCAGTAGTATTGACAGCAGATCATACTATGGCTACACCTTC. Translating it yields CASSIDSRSYYGYTF.

The CDR3 DNA follows: TGTGCCAGCAGCTGGGGACTAGCGGGGGACAATGAGCAGTTCTTC. Its protein product is CASSWGLAGDNEQFF. The chain carries TRBV7-9 and TRBJ2-1; TRBD2 matches 14 bases. The CDR3 has 15 amino acids. Germline CDR1 SEHNR, CDR2 FQNEAQ (reference sequence). Trimming cost V 4 bases and J 5 bases; bases outside gene matches: 1.